The 31 T cell receptor beta chains given below trace back to one sample, sequenced in a study of blood T cell repertoires in COVID-19 (dated by TCRdb to the early 2020s). The library relied on the immunoSEQ multiplex PCR assay. Here the immuneACCESS table is served through TCRdb, limited to in-frame sequences with V and J called. Missing clones are a known gap in these copies; in checked studies unresolved V genes cover under half, and the rest lacks a known reason. The sample table holds approximately 250,000 clones, of which about nine tenths were seen once. Jointly, the top ten make up 0.95% to 1.5% of the sample. Input material: PBMCs or T cells enriched from blood (not recorded which). These receptors came from a middle-aged woman with acute COVID-19.

This sequence joins TRBV27 and TRBJ2-1; D might be TRBD1 (6 bases). Trimming removed 1 base at V and 3 bases at J, with 13 bases between. Germline loops: CDR1 MNHEY, CDR2 SMNVEV (reference sequence). This CDR3 is built from 16 residues. The CDR3 region is CASSLLGGVSYNEQFF. CDR3 DNA sequence: TGTGCCAGCAGTTTATTAGGGGGAGTGAGCTACAATGAGCAGTTCTTC.

CDR3 in amino acids: CASSLLEAEAFF. CDR3 bases: TGTGCCAGCAGTTTGCTAGAGGCTGAAGCTTTCTTT. This chain connects TRBV28 to TRBJ1-1; D unclear. This CDR3 spans 12 amino acids. V was clipped by 3 bases and J by 6 bases, with 8 bases between them. CDR1 is MDHEN and CDR2 is SYDVKM in the germline V gene. The full variable domain, in which reference TRBV28 and TRBJ1-1 provide the parts outside the CDR3, is DVKVTQSSRYLVKRTGEKVFLECVQDMDHENMFWYRQDPGLGLRLIYFSYDVKMKEKGDIPEGYSVSREKKERFSLILESASTNQTSMYLCASSLLEAEAFFGQGTRLTVV.

The chain links TRBV7-9 to TRBJ2-1; 9 positions agree with TRBD2. The CDR3 spans 17 residues. The V and J ends lost 8 bases and 3 bases, in that order; junction bases with no gene match: 14. CDR1 is SEHNR, CDR2 FQNEAQ, per germline (reference sequence). The CDR3 region is CASGYSGSTLYYNEQFF. The DNA for the CDR3 is TGTGCCAGCGGGTATAGCGGGAGTACCCTCTACTACAATGAGCAGTTCTTC.

V is TRBV7-2 and J is TRBJ2-7, with 10 bases identical to TRBD2. Trimming took 5 bases from V and 2 from J; bases not matched to a gene: 6. CDR3 size: 15 residues. Per germline, CDR1 SGHTA and CDR2 FQGNSA. CDR3: CASSTTSGATYEQYF. The CDR3 DNA follows: TGTGCCAGCAGCACTACTAGCGGGGCAACCTACGAGCAGTACTTC. Filled out from reference TRBV7-2 and TRBJ2-7, the complete variable domain reads GAGVSQSPSNKVTEKGKDVELRCDPISGHTALYWYRQSLGQGLEFLIYFQGNSAPDKSGLPSDRFSAERTGGSVSTLTIQRTQQEDSAVYLCASSTTSGATYEQYFGPGTRLTVT.

This clone has a single count. The chain couples TRBV6-2 or TRBV6-3 to TRBJ2-7, with TRBD2 matching over 7 bases. After removal of 4 bases from V and 6 bases from J, the junction contained 6 bases not matched to a gene. The CDR3 length is 13 residues. Germline CDR1 MNHEY, CDR2 SVGEGT. CDR3: CASSSSLATEQYV. Here the CDR3 DNA reads TGTGCCAGCAGTTCCTCACTAGCGACCGAGCAGTACGTC.

The CDR3 loop reads CASSPQSMNTEAFF. The CDR3 DNA reads as TGTGCCAGCAGCCCACAGTCGATGAACACTGAAGCTTTCTTT. V is TRBV5-4 and J is TRBJ1-1, with no clear D. The CDR3 spans 14 residues. CDR1 and CDR2 from the germline V gene are SGHNT and YYREEE (reference sequence). The V end lost 4 bases, the J end lost 0 bases, and 10 bases lay between the germline ends.

The chain recombines TRBV6-2 or TRBV6-3 with TRBJ2-7; the D is unclear. CDR1 and CDR2 (germline): MNHEY, SVGEGT. The V end lost 2 bases, the J end lost 3 bases, and 2 bases lay between the germline ends. The CDR3 has 11 amino acids. The CDR3 here is CASSYLYEQYF. For the CDR3, the DNA is TGTGCCAGCAGTTACCTCTACGAGCAGTACTTC.

V usage is TRBV14 and J usage is TRBJ2-7; 8 bases fit TRBD1. After removal of 9 bases from V and 2 bases from J, the junction contained 9 bases not matched to a gene. This CDR3 has 14 residues. Germline values: CDR1 SGHDN, CDR2 FVKESK. CDR3 amino acids: CASTGQGRPYEQYF. The CDR3 DNA sequence: TGTGCCAGTACAGGACAGGGACGACCCTACGAGCAGTACTTC. Combining the CDR3 with reference TRBV14 and TRBJ2-7 gives the whole variable domain EAGVTQFPSHSVIEKGQTVTLRCDPISGHDNLYWYRRVMGKEIKFLLHFVKESKQDESGMPNNRFLAERTGGTYSTLKVQPAELEDSGVYFCASTGQGRPYEQYFGPGTRLTVT.

This rearrangement joins TRBV5-5 to TRBJ1-4; 9 nucleotides match TRBD1. The CDR3 consists of 15 residues. V lost 4 bases to trimming and J lost 8 bases; unmatched junction nucleotides: 9. CDR1 SGHKS and CDR2 YYEKEE come from the germline V gene (reference sequence). The CDR3 DNA reads as TGTGCCAGCAGCCCCGGGACAGGGATCGAAGAAAAACTGTTTTTT. Encoded protein: CASSPGTGIEEKLFF. Using reference TRBV5-5 and TRBJ1-4 for the parts outside the CDR3, the full variable domain is DAGVTQSPTHLIKTRGQQVTLRCSPISGHKSVSWYQQVLGQGPQFIFQYYEKEERGRGNFPDRFSARQFPNYSSELNVNALLLGDSALYLCASSPGTGIEEKLFFGSGTQLSVL.

This clone was counted once. The rearrangement joins TRBV7-8 to TRBJ2-7; tentative D call: TRBD1 (6 bases). Germline-derived CDR1 and CDR2 are SGHVS and FQNEAQ. This CDR3 region has 16 residues. V was cut by 3 bases and J by 2 bases, with 17 bases left in between. The CDR3 is CASSLDWTARTYEQYV. CDR3 bases: TGTGCCAGCAGCTTGGACTGGACAGCCAGAACCTACGAGCAGTACGTC.

The chain uses TRBV5-1 and TRBJ2-7; weak D call: TRBD2 (7 bases). The V and J ends lost 4 bases and 7 bases respectively, with 15 bases between them. This CDR3 spans 13 amino acids. Germline CDR1 and CDR2: SGHRS and YFSETQ. The CDR3: CASSGPEGGEQYV. CDR3 DNA: TGCGCCAGCAGCGGCCCGGAGGGGGGGGAGCAGTACGTC.

V gene TRBV18 combines with J gene TRBJ2-7, with D perhaps matching TRBD1 (7 bases). The V gene's germline CDR1 is KGHSH and CDR2 LQKENI. V lost 4 bases, J lost 5 bases, and 15 bases lay in between. The CDR3 loop spans 14 amino acids. In nucleotides, the CDR3 is TGTGCCAGCTCACTAAGACAGGGAGGCGACGAGCAGTACTTC. Its protein product is CASSLRQGGDEQYF.

This sequence joins TRBV9 and TRBJ1-6, with a possible D match to TRBD1 (6 bases). The V gene lost 0 bases and the J gene lost 6 bases, with 16 bases spanning the gap. This CDR3 comprises 17 residues. CDR1 is SGDLS and CDR2 is YYNGEE in the germline V gene. The CDR3 DNA reads TGTGCCAGCAGCGTAGAGCGACTCAGGGGACCTAATTCACCCCTCCACTTT. Its protein product is CASSVERLRGPNSPLHF. Looking up the rest from reference TRBV9 and TRBJ1-6 gives the full variable domain: DSGVTQTPKHLITATGQRVTLRCSPRSGDLSVYWYQQSLDQGLQFLIQYYNGEERAKGNILERFSAQQFPDLHSELNLSSLELGDSALYFCASSVERLRGPNSPLHFGNGTRLTVT.

This chain links TRBV18 with TRBJ1-2, with TRBD1 identical over 12 bases. V shed 3 bases, J shed 7 bases, and the junction held 6 bases outside the gene matches. Per germline, CDR1 KGHSH and CDR2 LQKENI. CDR3 length: 15 residues. DNA of the CDR3: TGTGCCAGCTCACCGGCGGGACAGGGGGCTTTTGGCTACACCTTC. Protein: CASSPAGQGAFGYTF.

Comments on this clone: A read error may produce the germline difference seen at one junction end. This chain connects TRBV7-9 to TRBJ2-2; D might be TRBD1 or TRBD2, each matching 5 bases. The germline V gene encodes CDR1 SEHNR and CDR2 FQNEAQ (reference sequence). The CDR3 consists of 17 residues. CDR3: CASSLARPGQNTGELFF. The DNA for the CDR3 is TGTGCCAGTAGCTTAGCGCGCCCAGGGCAGAACACCGGGGAGCTGTTTTTT.

This clone was seen a single time. The J gene is TRBJ1-2, the V gene TRBV7-2, with 8 bases fitting TRBD1. There are 15 residues in the CDR3. The junction had 9 bases not matched to a gene; V was cut back by 1 base and J by 8 bases. The germline V gene encodes CDR1 SGHTA and CDR2 FQGNSA. The CDR3 protein is CASSLVSRGPQGYTF. The DNA for the CDR3 is TGTGCCAGCAGCTTAGTTTCCAGGGGGCCGCAAGGCTACACCTTC. The variable domain in full, completed from reference TRBV7-2 and TRBJ1-2, reads GAGVSQSPSNKVTEKGKDVELRCDPISGHTALYWYRQSLGQGLEFLIYFQGNSAPDKSGLPSDRFSAERTGGSVSTLTIQRTQQEDSAVYLCASSLVSRGPQGYTFGSGTRLTVV.

J is TRBJ2-1 and V is TRBV5-1; D not certain. V was pared by 0 bases and J by 5 bases, with 9 bases between. The CDR3 extends over 14 amino acids. Germline V gives CDR1 SGHRS, CDR2 YFSETQ. In nucleotides, the CDR3 is TGCGCCAGCAGCTTGGGTTACAGCCACAATGAGCAGTTCTTC. Protein: CASSLGYSHNEQFF. The full variable domain, with the rest looked up from reference TRBV5-1 and TRBJ2-1, is KAGVTQTPRYLIKTRGQQVTLSCSPISGHRSVSWYQQTPGQGLQFLFEYFSETQRNKGNFPGRFSGRQFSNSRSEMNVSTLELGDSALYLCASSLGYSHNEQFFGPGTRLTVL.

This clone was seen a handful of times. V gene TRBV6-1 combines with J gene TRBJ1-3; tentative D call: TRBD1 (6 bases). Germline-derived CDR1 and CDR2 are MNHNS and SASEGT. This CDR3 is 16 amino acids long. Deletions cut 3 bases from V and 4 bases from J, with 16 bases between. DNA for the CDR3: TGTGCCAGCAGTGACACAGGGTCAGTCATCGGAAACACCATATATTTT. It translates to CASSDTGSVIGNTIYF.

The rearrangement joins TRBV6-2 or TRBV6-3 to TRBJ2-7; the match to TRBD2 covers 7 bases. Germline V gives CDR1 MNHEY, CDR2 SVGEGT. The CDR3 contains 14 residues. The V gene end was trimmed by 2 bases and the J gene end by 2 bases; junction bases not matched to a gene: 3. This chain's CDR3 is CASSYSGETYEQYF. The CDR3 DNA is TGTGCCAGCAGTTACAGCGGGGAGACCTACGAGCAGTACTTC.

As DNA, the CDR3 is TGCGCCAGCACGGGGGATCTGGGATTTGCTTACAATGAGCAGTTCTTC. Its protein is CASTGDLGFAYNEQFF. The genes are TRBV10-2 and TRBJ2-1; possible D gene TRBD2, 6 bases. The CDR3 loop spans 16 amino acids. CDR1 is WSHSY and CDR2 is SAAADI in the germline V gene. The V end was cut by 7 bases, the J end by 4 bases, with 20 bases between.

The chain recombines TRBV6-1 with TRBJ1-1; tentative D call: TRBD1 (6 bases). V was cut by 2 bases and J by 0 bases, with 7 bases left in between. The CDR3 is 14 residues long. The germline gives CDR1 MNHNS, CDR2 SASEGT. In nucleotides, the CDR3 is TGTGCCAGCAGTGAAACAGGGATGAACACTGAAGCTTTCTTT. This sequence encodes CASSETGMNTEAFF.

The rearrangement links TRBV5-1 to TRBJ2-3, with 8 bases fitting TRBD1. V lost 9 bases and J lost 1; bases outside the gene matches: 4. The CDR3 is made up of 13 amino acids. The V gene's germline CDR1 is SGHRS and CDR2 YFSETQ. CDR3 DNA sequence: TGCGCCACCACGACAGGGGGCACAGATACGCAGTATTTT. This sequence encodes CATTTGGTDTQYF.

The chain recombines TRBV5-4 with TRBJ2-1; D is undetermined. The germline V gene has CDR1 SGHNT and CDR2 YYREEE (reference sequence). This CDR3 is built from 12 residues. Trimming took 4 bases from V and 7 from J, leaving 9 bases between them. CDR3 DNA sequence: TGTGCCAGCAGCCGAGGTAGGAATGAGCAGTTCTTC. Protein product: CASSRGRNEQFF.

The rearrangement uses TRBV7-9 and TRBJ1-1; D is unclear. This CDR3 has 14 amino acids. The V gene lost 4 bases and the J gene lost 4 bases, with 13 bases spanning the gap. Looked up from germline, CDR1 is SEHNR and CDR2 is FQNEAQ (reference sequence). CDR3 nucleotide sequence: TGTGCCAGCAGCTCGGTCCACCGGGGCACTGAAGCTTTCTTT. Translation gives CASSSVHRGTEAFF.

The V call is TRBV18, the J call TRBJ2-1; 8 positions agree with TRBD1. The CDR3 runs to 13 residues. Per the germline V gene, CDR1 is KGHSH and CDR2 is LQKENI. V lost 3 bases to trimming and J lost 9 bases; unmatched junction nucleotides: 4. Written as DNA, the CDR3 is TGTGCCAGCTCACCCATGGACAGGGCTGAGCAGTTCTTC. Translated: CASSPMDRAEQFF.

The V gene is TRBV3-1 (or the pseudogene TRBV3-2), the J gene TRBJ2-1, with 9 bases fitting TRBD2. Germline V gene data show CDR1 as LGHDT and CDR2 as YNNKEL (reference sequence). V lost 4 bases, J lost 4 bases, and 5 bases stayed unmatched. This CDR3 has 15 residues. Written as DNA, the CDR3 is TGTGCCAGCAGCCTTAGCGGGAGAACATACAATGAGCAGTTCTTC. It yields the protein CASSLSGRTYNEQFF.

This chain joins TRBV28 and TRBJ1-2, with no clear D. V was clipped by 5 bases and J by 8 bases, with 18 bases between them. Germline CDR1 and CDR2: MDHEN and SYDVKM. The CDR3 spans 14 residues. The CDR3 loop is CASSNPPGGVGYTF. CDR3 nucleotide sequence: TGTGCCAGCAGTAACCCCCCGGGTGGAGTCGGCTACACCTTC.

The gene calls are TRBV29-1 and TRBJ1-1; D call uncertain. V was pared by 2 bases and J by 8 bases, with 12 bases between. Germline assignment: CDR1 SQVTM and CDR2 ANQGSEA. The CDR3 covers 12 residues. The CDR3 nucleotides are TGCAGCGTTGAACATGGAGGGCCCGAAGCTTTCTTT. Encoded protein: CSVEHGGPEAFF.

CDR3: CASSLAGRDNEQFF. CDR3 coding DNA: TGTGCCAGCAGTTTAGCGGGAAGAGACAATGAGCAGTTCTTC. The gene calls are TRBV28 and TRBJ2-1, with D tentatively TRBD2 (6 bases). V gave up 2 bases and J gave up 5 bases, with 10 bases separating them. The CDR3 is made up of 14 amino acids. Germline V gives CDR1 MDHEN, CDR2 SYDVKM.

This chain links TRBV12-3 or TRBV12-4 with TRBJ2-2, with D maybe TRBD2 (5 bases). CDR3 length: 13 amino acids. V was clipped by 3 bases and J by 5 bases, with 7 bases between them. The CDR3 sequence: CASSFGGTGELFF. For the CDR3, the DNA is TGTGCCAGCAGTTTTGGCGGGACCGGGGAGCTGTTTTTT.

The J gene is TRBJ1-3, the V gene TRBV7-2; 8 positions agree with TRBD1. Germline V gene data show CDR1 as SGHTA and CDR2 as FQGNSA. The trim removed 5 bases at V and 0 bases at J, leaving 9 bases unmatched. This CDR3 is 17 amino acids long. The CDR3 bases are TGTGCCAGCAGCAGGACAGGGTACAGGGACTCTGGAAACACCATATATTTT. As protein: CASSRTGYRDSGNTIYF.